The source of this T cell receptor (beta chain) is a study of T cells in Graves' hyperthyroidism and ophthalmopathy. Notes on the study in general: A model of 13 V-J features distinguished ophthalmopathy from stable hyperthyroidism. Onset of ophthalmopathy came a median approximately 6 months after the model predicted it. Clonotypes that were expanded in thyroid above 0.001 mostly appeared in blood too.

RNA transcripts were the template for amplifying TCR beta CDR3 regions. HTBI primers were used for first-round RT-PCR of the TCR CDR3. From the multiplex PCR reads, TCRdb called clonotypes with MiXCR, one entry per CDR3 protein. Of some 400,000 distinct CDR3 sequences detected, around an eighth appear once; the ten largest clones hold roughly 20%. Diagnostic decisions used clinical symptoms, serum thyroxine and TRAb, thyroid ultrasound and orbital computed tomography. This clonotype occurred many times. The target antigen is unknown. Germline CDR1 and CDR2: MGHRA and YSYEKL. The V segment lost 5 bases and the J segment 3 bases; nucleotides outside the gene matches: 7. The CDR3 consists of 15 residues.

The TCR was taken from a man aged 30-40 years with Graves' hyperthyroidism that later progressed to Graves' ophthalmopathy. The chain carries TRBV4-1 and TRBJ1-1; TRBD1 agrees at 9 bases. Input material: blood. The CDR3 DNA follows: TGCGCCAGCAGCTCCCAGACAGGGGGGGACACTGAAGCTTTCTTT. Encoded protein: CASSSQTGGDTEAFF.